A single sample gave rise to the 27 T cell receptor beta chains below, sequenced in a study of cytomegalovirus exposure and HLA in healthy donors. The primer mix had 60 Vbeta and 13 Jbeta primers. Libraries were prepared by immunoSEQ multiplex PCR; TCRdb keeps only in-frame clonotypes and omits some of them. The sample lists about 140,000 clones; around 80% were seen once. Sample: PBMCs. These TCRs come from a young man in good health and CMV-seropositive.

This clone was seen just once. This chain connects TRBV7-9 to TRBJ1-2; 10 bases fit TRBD1. V shed 5 bases, J shed 3 bases, and the junction held 6 bases outside the gene matches. The CDR3 runs 15 residues. Germline CDR1 is SEHNR and CDR2 is FQNEAQ (reference sequence). The CDR3 spells CASSPWDRGYYGYTF. As DNA, the CDR3 is TGTGCCAGCAGCCCTTGGGACAGGGGTTACTATGGCTACACCTTC.

J is TRBJ1-2 and V is TRBV2; 9 nucleotides agree with TRBD1. This CDR3 is built from 13 residues. Germline trimming cut 6 bases from V and 2 bases from J; bases unmatched to any gene: 1. Germline CDR1 and CDR2: SNHLY and FYNNEI. Here the CDR3 DNA reads TGTGCCAGCAGGGGACAGGGAAACTATGGCTACACCTTC. Its protein is CASRGQGNYGYTF.

This chain's CDR3 is CASRENRGQWTGELFF. CDR3 sequence (DNA): TGTGCCAGCAGAGAGAACAGGGGGCAGTGGACCGGGGAGCTGTTTTTT. The rearrangement joins TRBV2 to TRBJ2-2, with 9 bases matching TRBD1. The CDR3 has 16 amino acids. Trimming took 6 bases from V and 5 from J; bases not matched to a gene: 10. The germline V gene has CDR1 SNHLY and CDR2 FYNNEI.

This chain connects TRBV4-2 to TRBJ1-2; D gene ambiguous. This CDR3 contains 16 residues. Trimming shortened V by 1 base and J by 0 bases, and 12 bases separated the two germline ends. Germline CDR1 reads LGHNA; CDR2 reads YNFKEQ. CDR3 sequence (DNA): TGTGCCAGCAGCCAAGGAATCGACATTACTAACTATGGCTACACCTTC. Residues: CASSQGIDITNYGYTF.

In its sample, this clone was seen a few times. The CDR3 nucleotides read TGTGCCAGCAGTTTATCCCTCTCCTACGAGCAGTACTTC. Translated, it gives CASSLSLSYEQYF. The rearrangement uses TRBV27 and TRBJ2-7; D not resolved. Germline loops: CDR1 MNHEY, CDR2 SMNVEV (reference sequence). CDR3 length: 13 amino acids. V lost 0 bases and J lost 0, with 3 bases in between.

CDR3 bases: TGTGCCAGTAGTCATGCACAGCTCCCAGATACGCAGTATTTT. Protein product: CASSHAQLPDTQYF. V usage is TRBV19 and J usage is TRBJ2-3, with D unclear. From germline, CDR1 is LNHDA and CDR2 SQIVND (reference sequence). CDR3 length equals 14 residues. Trimming removed 5 bases at V and 4 bases at J, with 13 bases between.

This clone has only a few counts. J is TRBJ2-5 and V is TRBV28; 15 nucleotides match TRBD2. CDR1 MDHEN and CDR2 SYDVKM come from the germline V gene. The length of the CDR3 is 18 residues. V gave up 6 bases and J gave up 5 bases; unmatched junction bases: 13. CDR3: CASRTPRGLAGGAETQYF. In nucleotides, the CDR3 is TGTGCCAGCAGAACCCCCAGGGGACTAGCGGGAGGAGCGGAGACCCAGTACTTC. Combining the CDR3 with reference TRBV28 and TRBJ2-5 gives the whole variable domain DVKVTQSSRYLVKRTGEKVFLECVQDMDHENMFWYRQDPGLGLRLIYFSYDVKMKEKGDIPEGYSVSREKKERFSLILESASTNQTSMYLCASRTPRGLAGGAETQYFGPGTRLLVL.

V usage is TRBV7-2 and J usage is TRBJ1-2; the match to TRBD1 covers 7 bases. V gave up 0 bases and J gave up 2 bases; unmatched junction bases: 3. The germline V gene encodes CDR1 SGHTA and CDR2 FQGNSA. The CDR3 totals 15 residues. The CDR3: CASSLAGQQNYGYTF. In DNA form, the CDR3 reads TGTGCCAGCAGCTTAGCGGGACAGCAGAACTATGGCTACACCTTC.

The rearrangement joins TRBV6-1 to TRBJ2-7, with a possible D match to TRBD2 (6 bases). The V end was cut by 10 bases, the J end by 7 bases, with 23 bases between. CDR1 is MNHNS, CDR2 SASEGT, per germline. The CDR3 runs 14 residues. The DNA of the CDR3 is TGTGCCATAGGATTCGGCGGAGGGTCCCAAGAGCAGTACTTC. Translated, it gives CAIGFGGGSQEQYF.

This rearrangement joins TRBV10-2 to TRBJ1-1; the match to TRBD1 covers 7 bases. The CDR3 contains 13 residues. J lost 0 bases, V lost 10 bases, and 5 bases had no gene match. CDR1 is WSHSY and CDR2 is SAAADI in the germline V gene. The CDR3 region has the DNA TGCGCCATCGAGGACAGGATGAACACTGAAGCTTTCTTT. Translation gives CAIEDRMNTEAFF.

This clone was observed a single time. The chain couples TRBV29-1 to TRBJ1-1, with D uncertain. V gave up 7 bases and J gave up 2 bases, with 8 bases separating them. CDR3 length: 11 residues. Germline CDR1 is SQVTM and CDR2 is ANQGSEA. The CDR3 here is CSGQDNTEAFF. The CDR3 bases are TGCAGCGGCCAGGATAACACTGAAGCTTTCTTT.

This clone came up once. V and J are TRBV29-1 and TRBJ1-2, with 10 bases aligning to TRBD1. J was trimmed by 4 bases and V by 7 bases; bases with no gene match: 12. Germline CDR1 is SQVTM and CDR2 is ANQGSEA. The CDR3 length is 15 residues. The CDR3 nucleotides are TGCAGCGCTGACTCGACAGGGGGCTTTGGCTATGGCTACACCTTC. It is translated as CSADSTGGFGYGYTF.

This chain connects TRBV28 to TRBJ1-3; a possible D gene is TRBD1 (5 bases). Germline CDR1 is MDHEN and CDR2 is SYDVKM. Trimming took off 7 bases at V and 3 bases at J, with 16 bases between the two ends. The CDR3 length is 15 residues. CDR3 region: CASTRSGGSGNTIYF. In DNA form, the CDR3 reads TGTGCCAGCACCCGAAGCGGGGGTAGTGGAAACACCATATATTTT.

V and J are TRBV2 and TRBJ2-1; D gene unclear. The CDR3 has 12 amino acids. Between the trimmed V and J ends, which lost 7 bases and 8 bases, there was a span of 12 bases. CDR1 is SNHLY and CDR2 is FYNNEI in the germline V gene. This chain's CDR3 is CASKRLDDEQFF. The CDR3 nucleotides read TGTGCCAGCAAAAGACTCGACGATGAGCAGTTCTTC.

J is TRBJ1-1 and V is TRBV9; D is uncertain. The germline gives CDR1 SGDLS, CDR2 YYNGEE. The CDR3 has 15 residues. The germline V and J ends were trimmed by 2 bases and 2 bases, with 13 bases remaining between them. CDR3 sequence (DNA): TGTGCCAGCAGCGTTGATTCGACGGGAAACACTGAAGCTTTCTTT. Its translation: CASSVDSTGNTEAFF.

The chain recombines TRBV6-5 with TRBJ2-2, with TRBD1 as a possible D gene (6 bases). The CDR3 totals 13 residues. Germline lookup yields CDR1 MNHEY and CDR2 SVGAGI. Trimming shortened V by 5 bases and J by 8 bases, and 12 bases separated the two germline ends. This chain's CDR3 is CASSLRGSGELFF. The CDR3 DNA reads TGTGCCAGCAGTCTCAGGGGATCAGGGGAGCTGTTTTTT.

The chain employs TRBV28 and TRBJ2-7; 8 bases match TRBD2. The CDR3 is 13 amino acids. The junction had 5 bases not matched to a gene; V was cut back by 6 bases and J by 4 bases. Germline values: CDR1 MDHEN, CDR2 SYDVKM. The CDR3 sequence: CASRIGGGYEQYF. CDR3 sequence (DNA): TGTGCCAGCAGAATCGGGGGGGGGTACGAGCAGTACTTC.

This chain uses TRBV5-4 with TRBJ2-5; D gene unclear. This CDR3 has 14 residues. CDR1 SGHNT and CDR2 YYREEE come from the germline V gene (reference sequence). V was clipped by 5 bases and J by 5 bases, with 16 bases between them. The chain's CDR3 is CASSRDHSGETQYF. CDR3 coding DNA: TGTGCCAGCAGTCGTGACCACTCCGGGGAGACCCAGTACTTC.

This chain joins TRBV28 and TRBJ2-5, with 14 bases lining up with TRBD2. Per the germline V gene, CDR1 is MDHEN and CDR2 is SYDVKM. The CDR3 has 17 amino acids. V trimming: 1 base; J trimming: 5 bases; junction bases outside the gene matches: 6. CDR3 DNA sequence: TGTGCCAGCAGTTTATCTAGGACTAGCGGGAGGTTGGAGACCCAGTACTTC. Its protein is CASSLSRTSGRLETQYF. The complete variable domain, with remaining parts taken from reference TRBV28 and TRBJ2-5, reads DVKVTQSSRYLVKRTGEKVFLECVQDMDHENMFWYRQDPGLGLRLIYFSYDVKMKEKGDIPEGYSVSREKKERFSLILESASTNQTSMYLCASSLSRTSGRLETQYFGPGTRLLVL.

The J gene is TRBJ2-1, the V gene TRBV6-1; 9 bases fit TRBD2. V lost 2 bases, J lost 4 bases, and 6 bases stayed unmatched. CDR1 is MNHNS, CDR2 SASEGT, per germline. CDR3 length: 16 amino acids. The DNA of the CDR3 is TGTGCCAGCAGTGAATCCCCTAGCGGGACTTACAATGAGCAGTTCTTC. Its translation: CASSESPSGTYNEQFF.

The V and J genes are TRBV6-5 and TRBJ1-1; no definite D call. In germline, CDR1 is MNHEY, CDR2 SVGAGI. Deletions cut 3 bases from V and 10 bases from J, with 9 bases between. The CDR3 totals 11 residues. Here the CDR3 reads CASSYRGLAFF. CDR3 DNA sequence: TGTGCCAGCAGTTATCGAGGGTTAGCTTTCTTT.

The chain uses TRBV11-3 and TRBJ2-5; D may be TRBD2 (6 bases). This CDR3 has 13 amino acids. CDR1 is SGHNT, CDR2 YENEEA, per germline. The V and J ends lost 5 bases and 5 bases respectively, with 12 bases between them. CDR3 amino acids: CASSPPGDETQYF. The CDR3 region has the DNA TGTGCCAGCAGCCCACCGGGGGATGAGACCCAGTACTTC. The full variable domain, with the rest looked up from reference TRBV11-3 and TRBJ2-5, is EAGVVQSPRYKIIEKKQPVAFWCNPISGHNTLYWYLQNLGQGPELLIRYENEEAVDDSQLPKDRFSAERLKGVDSTLKIQPAELGDSAVYLCASSPPGDETQYFGPGTRLLVL.

The chain couples TRBV14 to TRBJ1-1; TRBD1 matches 10 bases. Germline V gives CDR1 SGHDN, CDR2 FVKESK. After removal of 1 base from V and 4 bases from J, the junction contained 6 bases not matched to a gene. This CDR3 comprises 16 residues. The CDR3 is CASSQARDRGFTEAFF. CDR3 bases: TGTGCCAGCAGCCAAGCCCGGGACAGGGGATTCACTGAAGCTTTCTTT.

CDR3 sequence: CASSLGTGLGNTEAFF. The CDR3 nucleotides are TGTGCCAGCAGCTTAGGGACAGGGCTTGGGAACACTGAAGCTTTCTTT. This rearrangement joins TRBV5-4 to TRBJ1-1, with 9 bases matching TRBD1. The V gene's germline CDR1 is SGHNT and CDR2 YYREEE (reference sequence). The CDR3 is 16 amino acids. V was clipped by 2 bases and J by 1 base; unmatched bases: 6.

The rearrangement joins TRBV9 to TRBJ2-4, with D perhaps matching TRBD1 (6 bases). V lost 0 bases and J lost 0, with 10 bases in between. Germline V gene data show CDR1 as SGDLS and CDR2 as YYNGEE. CDR3 size: 16 residues. CDR3 sequence reads: CASSVGTDLAKNIQYF. The CDR3, as DNA: TGTGCCAGCAGCGTAGGGACAGACCTAGCCAAAAACATTCAGTACTTC.

V is TRBV4-1 and J is TRBJ2-7, with D hard to call. The V gene lost 1 base and the J gene lost 3 bases, with 16 bases spanning the gap. This CDR3 spans 16 amino acids. The germline gives CDR1 MGHRA, CDR2 YSYEKL. The CDR3 DNA is TGCGCCAGCAGCCAAGTCTCCCTAGGTATGGGCTACGAGCAGTACTTC. Translating it yields CASSQVSLGMGYEQYF.

This clone appeared a few times. The rearrangement links TRBV5-1 to TRBJ1-1; no definite D call. The V end was cut by 0 bases, the J end by 0 bases, with 6 bases between. Looked up from germline, CDR1 is SGHRS and CDR2 is YFSETQ. The CDR3 totals 14 residues. The CDR3 protein is CASSLVAVNTEAFF. The CDR3 bases are TGCGCCAGCAGCTTGGTGGCGGTGAACACTGAAGCTTTCTTT.